A single sample is the source of the 8 T cell receptor beta chains below, sequenced in a study of blood T cells in healthy people across ages. Alongside a J-beta primer mix, a sample-barcoded 5' primer served in a second PCR lasting roughly 7 to 11 cycles. TCRdb independently ran MiXCR on the 5' RACE reads; one entry per CDR3 protein. The sample consists of around 1,600,000 distinct CDR3 sequences, roughly 43% of them appearing once. Sequences were obtained from blood. These receptors all stem from a woman aged 18-29 years in good health.

The V call is TRBV15, the J call TRBJ2-1, with D tentatively TRBD2 (6 bases). This CDR3 comprises 14 residues. Germline assignment: CDR1 LNHNV and CDR2 YYDKDF (reference sequence). Trimming removed 3 bases at V and 0 bases at J, with 6 bases between. The CDR3 DNA is TGTGCCACCAGCAGCGGGAGCTCCTACAATGAGCAGTTCTTC. Translation gives CATSSGSSYNEQFF.

The chain combines TRBV9 with TRBJ2-2; D call uncertain. V was trimmed by 0 bases and J by 2 bases, leaving 11 bases between them. Germline V lookup: CDR1 SGDLS, CDR2 YYNGEE. CDR3 size: 16 residues. This CDR3 is CASSVVPLLNTGELFF. DNA of the CDR3: TGTGCCAGCAGCGTAGTTCCATTATTAAACACCGGGGAGCTGTTTTTT.

The chain links TRBV28 to TRBJ2-1; the D call may be TRBD1 or TRBD2 (5 bases each). The J call is doubtful: the DNA matches TRBJ2-7 better. Germline V gives CDR1 MDHEN, CDR2 SYDVKM. The CDR3 runs 16 residues. CDR3 loop: CASSLAQPGTYNEQYF. The CDR3 DNA is TGTGCCAGCAGTTTAGCTCAGCCTGGGACCTACAATGAGCAGTACTTC.

The chain combines TRBV4-3 with TRBJ1-1; 7 nucleotides align to TRBD1. The CDR3 is 16 residues long. The V and J ends lost 3 bases and 1 base, in that order; junction bases with no gene match: 8. Germline V gives CDR1 LGHNA, CDR2 YSLEER. The CDR3 nucleotides read TGCGCCAGCAGCCACCAAGCGACAGGGACGAACACTGAAGCTTTCTTT. Its translation is CASSHQATGTNTEAFF.

In its sample, this clonotype was seen a few times. This sequence joins TRBV14 and TRBJ1-1; the D gene is possibly TRBD1 (6 bases). CDR1 and CDR2 from the germline V gene are SGHDN and FVKESK. V lost 6 bases, J lost 6 bases, and 14 bases lay in between. The CDR3 is 13 residues long. In DNA form, the CDR3 reads TGTGCCAGCAGTGAAGGGGGATGGTCTGAAGCTTTCTTT. It translates to CASSEGGWSEAFF.

The genes are TRBV28 and TRBJ2-7, with 9 bases matching TRBD1. After removal of 6 bases from V and 5 bases from J, the junction contained 8 bases not matched to a gene. The CDR3 loop spans 14 amino acids. CDR1 and CDR2 (germline): MDHEN, SYDVKM. The CDR3 spells CASSSRTGAHEQYF. CDR3 bases: TGTGCCAGCAGCAGCAGGACAGGGGCCCACGAGCAGTACTTC.

As regards this clonotype: Compared with germline, one end of the junction differs, possibly owing to a read error. The chain combines TRBV7-2 with TRBJ1-1; D is undetermined. Germline V gene lookup returns CDR1 SGHTA and CDR2 FQGNSA. This CDR3 has 13 amino acids. The CDR3 region has the DNA TGTGCCAGCAGCTCGACGGGGTACACTGAAGTTTTCTTT. Amino acids: CASSSTGYTEVFF.

This clonotype showed up just a few times. In nucleotides, the CDR3 is TGTGCCAGCAGCTTTACAGCCTACTACGAGCAGTACTTC. Translation: CASSFTAYYEQYF. This chain links TRBV7-2 with TRBJ2-4; D unresolved. The J call is in doubt because the DNA end fits TRBJ2-7 better. This CDR3 region has 13 residues. Per the germline V gene, CDR1 is SGHTA and CDR2 is FQGNSA.